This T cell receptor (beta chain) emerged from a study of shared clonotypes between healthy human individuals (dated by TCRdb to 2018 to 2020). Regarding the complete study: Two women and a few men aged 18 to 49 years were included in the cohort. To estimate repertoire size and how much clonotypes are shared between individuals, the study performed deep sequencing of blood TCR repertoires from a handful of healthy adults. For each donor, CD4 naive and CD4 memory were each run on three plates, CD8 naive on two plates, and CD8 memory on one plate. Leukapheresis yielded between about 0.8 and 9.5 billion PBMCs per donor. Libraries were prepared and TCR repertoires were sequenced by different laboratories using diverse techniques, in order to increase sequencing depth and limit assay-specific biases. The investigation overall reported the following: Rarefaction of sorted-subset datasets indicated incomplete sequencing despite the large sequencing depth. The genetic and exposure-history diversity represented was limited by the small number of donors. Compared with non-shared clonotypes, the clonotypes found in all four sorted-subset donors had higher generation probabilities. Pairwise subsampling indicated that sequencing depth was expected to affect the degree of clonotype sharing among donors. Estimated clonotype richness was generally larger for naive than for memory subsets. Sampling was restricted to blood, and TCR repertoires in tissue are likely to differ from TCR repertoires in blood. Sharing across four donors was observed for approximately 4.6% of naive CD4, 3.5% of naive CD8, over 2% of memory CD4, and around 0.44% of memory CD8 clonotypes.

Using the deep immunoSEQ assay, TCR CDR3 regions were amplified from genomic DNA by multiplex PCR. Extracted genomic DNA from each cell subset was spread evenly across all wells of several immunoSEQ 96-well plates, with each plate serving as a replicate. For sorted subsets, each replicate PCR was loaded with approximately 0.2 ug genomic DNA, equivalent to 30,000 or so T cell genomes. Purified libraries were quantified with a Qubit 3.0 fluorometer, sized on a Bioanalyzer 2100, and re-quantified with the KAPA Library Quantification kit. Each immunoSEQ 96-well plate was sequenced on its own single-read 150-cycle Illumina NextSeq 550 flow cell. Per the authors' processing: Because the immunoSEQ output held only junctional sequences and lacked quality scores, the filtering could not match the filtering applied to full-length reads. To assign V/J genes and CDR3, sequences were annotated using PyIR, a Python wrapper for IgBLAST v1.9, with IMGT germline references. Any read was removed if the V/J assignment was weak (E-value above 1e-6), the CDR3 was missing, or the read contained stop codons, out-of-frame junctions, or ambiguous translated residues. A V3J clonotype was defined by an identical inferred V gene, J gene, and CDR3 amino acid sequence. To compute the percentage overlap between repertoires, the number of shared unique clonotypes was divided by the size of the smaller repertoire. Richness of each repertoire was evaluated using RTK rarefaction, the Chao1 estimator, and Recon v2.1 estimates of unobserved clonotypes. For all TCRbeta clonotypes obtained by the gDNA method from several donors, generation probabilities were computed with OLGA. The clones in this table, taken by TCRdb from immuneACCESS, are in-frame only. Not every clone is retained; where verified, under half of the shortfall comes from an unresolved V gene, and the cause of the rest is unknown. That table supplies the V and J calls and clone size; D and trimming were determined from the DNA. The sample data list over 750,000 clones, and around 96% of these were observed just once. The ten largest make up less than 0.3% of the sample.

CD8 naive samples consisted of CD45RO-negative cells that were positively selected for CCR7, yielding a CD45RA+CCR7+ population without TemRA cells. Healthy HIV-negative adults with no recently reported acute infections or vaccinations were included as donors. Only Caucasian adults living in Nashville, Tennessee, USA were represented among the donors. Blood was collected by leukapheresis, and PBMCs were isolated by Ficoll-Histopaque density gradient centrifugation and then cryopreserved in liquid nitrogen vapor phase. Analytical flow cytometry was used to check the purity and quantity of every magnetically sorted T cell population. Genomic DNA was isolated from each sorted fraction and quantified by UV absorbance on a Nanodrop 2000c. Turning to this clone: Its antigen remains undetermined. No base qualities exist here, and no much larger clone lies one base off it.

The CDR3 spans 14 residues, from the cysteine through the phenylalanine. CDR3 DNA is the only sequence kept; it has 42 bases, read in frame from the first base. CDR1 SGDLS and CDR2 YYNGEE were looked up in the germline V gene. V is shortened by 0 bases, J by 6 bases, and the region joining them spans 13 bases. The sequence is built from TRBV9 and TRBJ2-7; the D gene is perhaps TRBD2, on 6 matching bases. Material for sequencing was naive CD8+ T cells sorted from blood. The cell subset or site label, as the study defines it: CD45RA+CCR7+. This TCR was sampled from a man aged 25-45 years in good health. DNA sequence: TGTGCCAGCAGCGTAGACGGGAGCGGTGGCGAGCAGTACTTC. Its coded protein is CASSVDGSGGEQYF.